This T cell receptor (beta chain) was found in a study of monozygotic twins with inflammatory bowel disease. No T cells were sorted before total RNA was taken from whole blood. TCRdb reprocessed the 5' RACE reads, keeping one entry per CDR3 protein, no DNA. This sample carries about 140,000 distinct CDR3 sequences, with roughly 2.5% going to the ten biggest clones. Input material: blood. The sequence came from a human donor with ulcerative colitis or Crohn's disease, or a healthy co-twin of an affected twin (not recorded which).

This CDR3 is CSAKTLDRDYGYTF. The chain couples TRBV20-1 to TRBJ1-2; TCRdb picks TRBD1, but there is no DNA to check that call. The CDR3 runs 14 residues. In germline, CDR1 is DFQATT, CDR2 SNEGSKA (reference sequence).